Below are 11 T cell receptor beta chains sequenced from a single sample in a study of T cell responses to AZD1222 COVID-19 vaccine. Generated by immunoSEQ multiplex PCR, the TCRdb table keeps only in-frame clones and is missing some. The sample has 85,000 to 110,000 clones; 88% are singletons. The sample here was peripheral blood, taken on day 0 of AZD1222 vaccination. These receptors all stem from an adult in good health.

This chain uses TRBV11-2 with TRBJ1-6; a weak D match, TRBD1 (6 bases). Germline V lookup: CDR1 SGHAT, CDR2 FQNNGV. Trimming took 7 bases from V and 9 from J, leaving 13 bases between them. CDR3 length equals 13 residues. The CDR3 sequence is CASTPRGGSPLHF. Here the CDR3 DNA reads TGTGCCAGCACACCCAGGGGTGGTTCACCCCTCCACTTT.

The chain couples TRBV7-2 to TRBJ1-4; no clear D gene. Looked up from germline, CDR1 is SGHTA and CDR2 is FQGNSA. V gave up 2 bases and J gave up 11 bases, with 9 bases separating them. This CDR3 contains 12 residues. CDR3 residues: CASSLTHSKLFF. CDR3 nucleotides: TGTGCCAGCAGCTTAACACACAGCAAACTGTTTTTT.

J is TRBJ1-6 and V is TRBV18; D might be TRBD1 (5 bases). This CDR3 comprises 15 residues. V was trimmed by 2 bases and J by 4 bases, leaving 9 bases between them. The germline gives CDR1 KGHSH, CDR2 LQKENI. This chain's CDR3 is CASSPTGRYNSPLHF. The DNA of the CDR3 is TGTGCCAGCTCACCAACGGGACGGTATAATTCACCCCTCCACTTT.

This clone was picked up one time. The J gene is TRBJ2-2, the V gene TRBV3-1 (or the pseudogene TRBV3-2), with D hard to call. This CDR3 has 14 residues. V was cut by 2 bases and J by 2 bases, with 6 bases left in between. Germline CDR1 reads LGHDT; CDR2 reads YNNKEL (reference sequence). The CDR3 protein is CASSQPTNTGELFF. In nucleotides, the CDR3 is TGTGCCAGCAGCCAACCGACAAACACCGGGGAGCTGTTTTTT.

CDR3 DNA: TGTGCCGGATCTTTCCCCAGGGGGTTCTCACCCCTCCACTTT. Amino acids: CAGSFPRGFSPLHF. V and J are TRBV3-1 (or the pseudogene TRBV3-2) and TRBJ1-6, with 7 bases matching TRBD1. Trimming took 11 bases from V and 10 from J; bases not matched to a gene: 14. The CDR3 consists of 14 residues. Germline lookup yields CDR1 LGHDT and CDR2 YNNKEL (reference sequence).

J is TRBJ1-4 and V is TRBV28; 8 nucleotides align to TRBD1. With 5 bases clipped from V and 3 bases from J, the junction kept 5 bases outside the gene matches. Germline CDR1 MDHEN, CDR2 SYDVKM. This CDR3 is built from 15 residues. The CDR3 DNA follows: TGTGCCAGCAGTCCCCCGACAGGGGCTAATGAAAAACTGTTTTTT. Translated: CASSPPTGANEKLFF.

This clone appeared a few times. The V gene is TRBV5-1, the J gene TRBJ2-7; D is unclear. This CDR3 is 11 amino acids long. V was shortened by 6 bases and J by 3 bases, with 7 bases between the two germline ends. Germline V gene lookup returns CDR1 SGHRS and CDR2 YFSETQ. The DNA for the CDR3 is TGCGCCAGCAAGGGTGGCTACGAGCAGTACTTC. Translated: CASKGGYEQYF.

The rearrangement joins TRBV18 to TRBJ2-5; TRBD2 matches at 9 bases. Trimming at V came to 3 bases and at J to 4 bases, leaving 0 bases not matched to a gene. CDR3 length: 13 residues. Germline V gives CDR1 KGHSH, CDR2 LQKENI. The CDR3 loop is CASSPTSGETQYF. The DNA for the CDR3 is TGTGCCAGCTCACCGACTAGCGGAGAGACCCAGTACTTC. Using reference TRBV18 and TRBJ2-5 for the parts outside the CDR3, the full variable domain is NAGVMQNPRHLVRRRGQEARLRCSPMKGHSHVYWYRQLPEEGLKFMVYLQKENIIDESGMPKERFSAEFPKEGPSILRIQQVVRGDSAAYFCASSPTSGETQYFGPGTRLLVL.

The chain combines TRBV5-6 with TRBJ1-2; D remains ambiguous. V was pared by 3 bases and J by 7 bases, with 7 bases between. Germline V gene sequence: CDR1 SGHDT, CDR2 YYEEEE. There are 11 residues in the CDR3. CDR3 amino acids: CASSSIRGYTF. The DNA of the CDR3 is TGTGCCAGCAGCTCCATACGTGGCTACACCTTC.

This clone was seen only a few times. The chain uses TRBV6-5 and TRBJ1-6; D is unclear. Germline assignment: CDR1 MNHEY and CDR2 SVGAGI. Trimming shortened V by 7 bases and J by 2 bases, and 12 bases separated the two germline ends. The CDR3 length is 15 residues. The DNA for the CDR3 is TGTGCCAGCACTCAAGTCGGGGCCTATAATTCACCCCTCCACTTT. It is translated as CASTQVGAYNSPLHF.

The sample holds many counts of this clone. V and J are TRBV27 and TRBJ1-4, with TRBD1 matching 8 bases. The CDR3 has 15 amino acids. Looked up from germline, CDR1 is MNHEY and CDR2 is SMNVEV (reference sequence). Trimming at V came to 5 bases and at J to 3 bases, leaving 5 bases not matched to a gene. CDR3 DNA sequence: TGTGCCAGCAGTCCCATGGACAGGGCTAATGAAAAACTGTTTTTT. Its protein product is CASSPMDRANEKLFF. Supplemented by reference TRBV27 and TRBJ1-4, the full variable domain reads EAQVTQNPRYLITVTGKKLTVTCSQNMNHEYMSWYRQDPGLGLRQIYYSMNVEVTDKGDVPEGYKVSRKEKRNFPLILESPSPNQTSLYFCASSPMDRANEKLFFGSGTQLSVL.